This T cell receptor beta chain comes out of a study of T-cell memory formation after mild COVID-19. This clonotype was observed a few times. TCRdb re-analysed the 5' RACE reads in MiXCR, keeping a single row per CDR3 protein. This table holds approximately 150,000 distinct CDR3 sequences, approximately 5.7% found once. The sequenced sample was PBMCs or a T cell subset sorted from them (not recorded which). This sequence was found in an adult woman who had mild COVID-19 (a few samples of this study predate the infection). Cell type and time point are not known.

CDR3 in DNA: TGTGCCAGCAGCTCTAACAGGAATTACCAAGAGACCCAGTACTTC. This codes for CASSSNRNYQETQYF. This chain links TRBV7-2 with TRBJ2-5, with D perhaps matching TRBD1 (5 bases). Trimming removed 4 bases from V and 0 bases from J, with 12 bases in between. This CDR3 has 15 residues. The germline CDR1 and CDR2 sequences are SGHTA and FQGNSA.